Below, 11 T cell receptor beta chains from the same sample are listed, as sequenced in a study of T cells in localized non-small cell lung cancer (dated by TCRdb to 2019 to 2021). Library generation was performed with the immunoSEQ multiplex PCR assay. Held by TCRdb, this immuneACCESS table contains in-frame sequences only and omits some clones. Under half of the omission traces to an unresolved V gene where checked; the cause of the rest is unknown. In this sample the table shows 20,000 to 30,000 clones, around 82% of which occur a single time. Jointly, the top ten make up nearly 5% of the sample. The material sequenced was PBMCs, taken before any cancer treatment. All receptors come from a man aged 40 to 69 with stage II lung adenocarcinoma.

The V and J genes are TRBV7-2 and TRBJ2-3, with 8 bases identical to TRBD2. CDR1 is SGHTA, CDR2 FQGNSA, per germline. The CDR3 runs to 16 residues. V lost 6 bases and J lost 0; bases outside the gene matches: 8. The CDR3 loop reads CASRKPAGASTDTQYF. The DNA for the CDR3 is TGTGCCAGCAGAAAACCAGCGGGAGCTAGCACAGATACGCAGTATTTT.

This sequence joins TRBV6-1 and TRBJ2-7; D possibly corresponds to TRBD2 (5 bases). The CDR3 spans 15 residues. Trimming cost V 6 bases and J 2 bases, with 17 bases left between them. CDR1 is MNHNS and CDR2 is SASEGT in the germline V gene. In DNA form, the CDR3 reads TGTGCCAGCAGGCAGTGGGCCGGGAATACCTACGAGCAGTACTTC. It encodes CASRQWAGNTYEQYF.

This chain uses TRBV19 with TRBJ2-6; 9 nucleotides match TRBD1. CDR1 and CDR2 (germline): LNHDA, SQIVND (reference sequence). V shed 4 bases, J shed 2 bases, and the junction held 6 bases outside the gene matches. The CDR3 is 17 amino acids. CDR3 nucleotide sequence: TGTGCCAGTAGTACGGGACAGGGAATGACTGGGGCCAACGTCCTGACTTTC. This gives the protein CASSTGQGMTGANVLTF.

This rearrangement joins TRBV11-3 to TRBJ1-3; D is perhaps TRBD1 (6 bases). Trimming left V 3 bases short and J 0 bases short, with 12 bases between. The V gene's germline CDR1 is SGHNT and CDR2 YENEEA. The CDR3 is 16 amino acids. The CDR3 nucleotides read TGTGCCAGCAGCTTGGGGGGGCCCAGCTCTGGAAACACCATATATTTT. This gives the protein CASSLGGPSSGNTIYF. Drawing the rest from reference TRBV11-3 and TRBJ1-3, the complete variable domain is EAGVVQSPRYKIIEKKQPVAFWCNPISGHNTLYWYLQNLGQGPELLIRYENEEAVDDSQLPKDRFSAERLKGVDSTLKIQPAELGDSAVYLCASSLGGPSSGNTIYFGEGSWLTVV.

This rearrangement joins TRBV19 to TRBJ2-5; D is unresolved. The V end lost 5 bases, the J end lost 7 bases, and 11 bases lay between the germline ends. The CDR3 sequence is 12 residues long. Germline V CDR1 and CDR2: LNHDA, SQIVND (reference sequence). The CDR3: CASSPSPGTQYF. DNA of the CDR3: TGTGCCAGTAGTCCCTCCCCGGGGACCCAGTACTTC.

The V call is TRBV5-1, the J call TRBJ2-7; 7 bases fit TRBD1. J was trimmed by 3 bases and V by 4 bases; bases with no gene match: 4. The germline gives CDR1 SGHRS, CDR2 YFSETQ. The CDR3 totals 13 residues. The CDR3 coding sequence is TGCGCCAGCAGCCTGACAGGGAGCTACGAGCAGTACTTC. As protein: CASSLTGSYEQYF.

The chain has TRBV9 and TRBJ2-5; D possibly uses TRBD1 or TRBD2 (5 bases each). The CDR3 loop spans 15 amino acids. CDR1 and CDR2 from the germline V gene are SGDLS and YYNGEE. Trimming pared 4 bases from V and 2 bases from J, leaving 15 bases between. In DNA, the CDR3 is TGTGCCAGCAGCTGGGGATCCGGGACGCAAGAGACCCAGTACTTC. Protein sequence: CASSWGSGTQETQYF.

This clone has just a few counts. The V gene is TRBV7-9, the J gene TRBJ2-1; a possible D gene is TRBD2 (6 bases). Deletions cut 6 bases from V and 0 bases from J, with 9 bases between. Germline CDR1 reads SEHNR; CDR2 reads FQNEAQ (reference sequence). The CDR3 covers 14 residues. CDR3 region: CASSLGGSYNEQFF. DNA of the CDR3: TGTGCCAGCAGTTTGGGGGGCTCCTACAATGAGCAGTTCTTC.

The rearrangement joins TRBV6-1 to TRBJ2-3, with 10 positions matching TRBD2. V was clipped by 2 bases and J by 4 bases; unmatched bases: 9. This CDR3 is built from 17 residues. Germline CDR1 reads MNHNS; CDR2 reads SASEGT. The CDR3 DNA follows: TGTGCCAGCAGTGAAAGAGCGGGAGGGCCTCCATCAGATACGCAGTATTTT. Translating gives CASSERAGGPPSDTQYF.

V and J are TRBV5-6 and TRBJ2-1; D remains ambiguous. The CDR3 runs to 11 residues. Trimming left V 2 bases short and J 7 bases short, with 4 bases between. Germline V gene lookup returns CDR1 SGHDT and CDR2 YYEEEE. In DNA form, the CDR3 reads TGTGCCAGCAGCTTCCGTAATGAGCAGTTCTTC. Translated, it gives CASSFRNEQFF.

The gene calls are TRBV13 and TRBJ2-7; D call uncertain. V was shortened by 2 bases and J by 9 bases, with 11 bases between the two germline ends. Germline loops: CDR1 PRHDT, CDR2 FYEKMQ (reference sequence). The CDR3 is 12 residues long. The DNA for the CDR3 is TGTGCCAGCAGCTTAAAACAGAACGCGCAGTACTTC. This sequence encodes CASSLKQNAQYF. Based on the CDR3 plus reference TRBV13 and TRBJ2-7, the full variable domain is AAGVIQSPRHLIKEKRETATLKCYPIPRHDTVYWYQQGPGQDPQFLISFYEKMQSDKGSIPDRFSAQQFSDYHSELNMSSLELGDSALYFCASSLKQNAQYFGPGTRLTVT.